The next 5 T cell receptor beta chains were all read from a single sample in a study of blood T cells in healthy people across ages. The authors ran a second PCR of 7 to 11 cycles using a sample-barcoded 5' primer and a J-beta primer mix. TCRdb re-called the 5' RACE reads with MiXCR, one entry per CDR3 protein. The repertoire consists of approximately 1.5 million distinct CDR3 sequences, with approximately 43% occurring once and the leading ten covering around 4%. Sequences were obtained from blood. The receptor set was obtained from a woman between 18 and 29 years old in good health.

This clonotype occurred a few times. The J gene is TRBJ2-1, the V gene TRBV12-3 or TRBV12-4, with 8 bases identical to TRBD1. CDR3 length: 15 amino acids. V shed 6 bases and J 4 bases; nucleotides not matched to a gene: 8. The CDR3 spells CASSGGRGPYNEQFF. As DNA, the CDR3 is TGTGCCAGCAGCGGTGGCAGGGGGCCATACAATGAGCAGTTCTTC.

This chain joins TRBV6-2 or TRBV6-3 and TRBJ2-2, with D possibly matching TRBD2 (6 bases). From germline, CDR1 is MNHEY and CDR2 SVGEGT. V was cut by 10 bases and J by 7 bases, with 13 bases left in between. The CDR3 is made up of 12 amino acids. This chain's CDR3 is CATARGYGELFF. The DNA for the CDR3 is TGTGCCACCGCCCGGGGGTACGGGGAGCTGTTTTTT.

The chain links TRBV6-2 or TRBV6-3 to TRBJ2-1, with a tentative D call TRBD1 (6 bases). Trimming cost V 6 bases and J 0 bases, with 18 bases left between them. From germline, CDR1 is MNHEY and CDR2 SVGEGT. The CDR3 is made up of 17 amino acids. The CDR3 sequence is CASSPGQPPYSYNEQFF. The CDR3, as DNA: TGTGCCAGCAGCCCTGGACAGCCGCCCTACTCCTACAATGAGCAGTTCTTC.

In regard to this clonotype: Germline and junction disagree at one end, which may indicate a read error. The V gene is TRBV12-3 or TRBV12-4, the J gene TRBJ2-7; tentatively, D is TRBD1 or TRBD2 (5 bases each). This CDR3 contains 11 residues. This CDR3 reads CDSSLGHEQYF. The CDR3 DNA is TGTGACAGCAGTCTGGGACACGAGCAGTACTTC.

This chain links TRBV7-2 with TRBJ1-1; D gene uncertain. Per germline, CDR1 SGHTA and CDR2 FQGNSA. Trimming cost V 5 bases and J 1 base, with 11 bases left between them. There are 14 residues in the CDR3. Here the CDR3 reads CASSPPVGNTEAFF. As DNA, the CDR3 is TGTGCCAGCAGCCCACCCGTTGGGAACACTGAAGCTTTCTTT.